These 7 T cell receptor beta chains originate from one sample sequenced in a study of T cell changes during pregnancy in multiple sclerosis. Assay: immunoSEQ multiplex PCR; the TCRdb copy retains only in-frame clones and omits some. Of approximately 57,000 clones in the sample, approximately 90% are singletons; the top ten hold roughly 3.5%. The sample consisted of peripheral blood, taken after pregnancy. These receptors came from a female donor in good health, enrolled as a control in a pregnancy study.

The rearrangement uses TRBV4-3 and TRBJ2-4, with 10 bases matching TRBD2. The V segment lost 0 bases and the J segment 9 bases; nucleotides outside the gene matches: 11. Germline V CDR1 and CDR2: LGHNA, YSLEER. The length of the CDR3 is 17 residues. The CDR3 coding sequence is TGCGCCAGCAGCCAAGATCTTAGCGGGGGGCATGGGGGCATTCAGTACTTC. It codes for CASSQDLSGGHGGIQYF.

A single count supports this clone. The DNA of the CDR3 is TGTGCCAGCAGCCCGACAGAAGGTGGCTACACCTTC. The encoded protein is CASSPTEGGYTF. This chain uses TRBV5-4 with TRBJ1-2, with D perhaps TRBD1 (5 bases). Trimming left V 4 bases short and J 7 bases short, with 11 bases between. CDR3 length: 12 residues. In germline, CDR1 is SGHNT, CDR2 YYREEE (reference sequence).

The gene calls are TRBV18 and TRBJ2-2, with 10 bases matching TRBD2. The CDR3 is made up of 16 amino acids. Germline V gene data show CDR1 as KGHSH and CDR2 as LQKENI. J gave up 4 bases and V 3 bases, and 5 bases lay outside the gene matches. Here the CDR3 reads CASSPVSGGATGELFF. The CDR3 region has the DNA TGTGCCAGCTCACCTGTCAGCGGGGGGGCCACCGGGGAGCTGTTTTTT.

Written as DNA, the CDR3 is TGTGCCAGCTCACCACTGACTAGCAATGAGCAGTTCTTC. Protein sequence: CASSPLTSNEQFF. The chain has TRBV18 and TRBJ2-1, with D possibly matching TRBD2 (6 bases). Germline CDR1 reads KGHSH; CDR2 reads LQKENI. CDR3 size: 13 residues. Trimming stripped 1 base from V and 6 bases from J, with 7 bases between.

The rearrangement joins TRBV27 to TRBJ2-1; 7 nucleotides match TRBD2. Germline-derived CDR1 and CDR2 are MNHEY and SMNVEV (reference sequence). The CDR3 is 16 amino acids. Trimming cost V 5 bases and J 5 bases; bases outside gene matches: 12. As DNA, the CDR3 is TGTGCCAGCAGTCCTTGGGGGGGGTCTGAACACAATGAGCAGTTCTTC. Amino acid sequence: CASSPWGGSEHNEQFF.

CDR3 protein: CASSSTGGFNQPQHF. The CDR3 nucleotides read TGTGCCAGCAGTTCCACAGGGGGCTTTAATCAGCCCCAGCATTTT. The chain carries TRBV6-6 and TRBJ1-5, with 9 bases aligning to TRBD1. Germline CDR1 MNHNY, CDR2 SVGAGI (reference sequence). V lost 4 bases and J lost 4; bases outside the gene matches: 5. This CDR3 is built from 15 residues.

V is TRBV4-3 and J is TRBJ2-1; the D gene is possibly TRBD1 (5 bases). This CDR3 has 14 amino acids. V was shortened by 1 base and J by 7 bases, with 11 bases between the two germline ends. Germline-derived CDR1 and CDR2 are LGHNA and YSLEER. The CDR3 sequence is CASSQVNRGNEQFF. The CDR3 nucleotides are TGCGCCAGCAGCCAAGTAAATAGGGGAAATGAGCAGTTCTTC.